This is a list of T cell receptor beta chains from one sample in a study of OX40 agonist ivuxolimab in advanced cancers. Produced via immunoSEQ multiplex PCR; TCRdb's table is partial and in-frame only. The sample shows tens of thousands of clones, approximately 84% of them seen only once. Sample: CD4+ or CD8+ T cells sorted from blood, taken in a trial of the OX40 agonist ivuxolimab. The receptors were gathered from an adult with an advanced solid tumor such as melanoma, head and neck, liver or kidney cancer. CDR3s include the opening cysteine and the closing phenylalanine or tryptophan. Fields, in order: D gene, V gene, clone size, J gene, CDR3 DNA, CDR3 protein. A D gene is named only where the DNA matches it firmly. Clone size, where shown, is once, few, many, or a class for clones that have expanded.

NA	TRBV11-3	NA	TRBJ2-2	TGTGCCAGCAGCCTCGAGGGGGAGCTGTTTTTT	CASSLEGELFF
NA	TRBV10-3	NA	TRBJ2-3	TGTGCCATCAGTGGGGGCCGACTCACAGATACGCAGTATTTT	CAISGGRLTDTQYF
NA	TRBV13	once	TRBJ2-5	TGTGCCAGCAGCTTTAGATACGGCGGGCAAGAGACCCAGTACTTC	CASSFRYGGQETQYF
TRBD1	TRBV7-3	NA	TRBJ1-2	TGTGCCAGCAGCGACGGGACAGGGGCCACTGGCTACACCTTC	CASSDGTGATGYTF
NA	TRBV6-1	few	TRBJ2-7	TGTGCCAGCAGTGGGGAAGGACCCAACTACGAGCAGTACTTC	CASSGEGPNYEQYF
TRBD1	TRBV7-9	NA	TRBJ2-7	TGTGCCAGCAGCTCCCAGGGACAGGGTTCGGACGAGCAGTACTTC	CASSSQGQGSDEQYF
TRBD2	TRBV4-3	NA	TRBJ2-4	TGCGCCAGCAGCCAAGATCCTAGCGGGGGGGCTCTAGCCAAAAACATTCAGTACTTC	CASSQDPSGGALAKNIQYF
TRBD1	TRBV18	NA	TRBJ2-1	TGTGCCAGCTCACCACTTGGGACAGGGGTCCCGCAGAGCTCCTACAATGAGCAGTTCTTC	CASSPLGTGVPQSSYNEQFF
TRBD1	TRBV7-9	once	TRBJ2-2	TGTGCCAGCAGCTTAGAAGGACAGGGTGGCACCGGGGAGCTGTTTTTT	CASSLEGQGGTGELFF
NA	TRBV6-5	NA	TRBJ1-1	TGTGCCAGCAGGACCGGGCAGGCAACTGAAGCTTTCTTT	CASRTGQATEAFF
NA	TRBV30	NA	TRBJ2-7	TGTGCCTGGAGTGGGTTCTACGAGCAGTACTTC	CAWSGFYEQYF
NA	TRBV6-1	once	TRBJ1-5	TGTGCCAGCAGTGAAGAACTTCCAGGGGCTGGAGGACAGCCCCAGCATTTT	CASSEELPGAGGQPQHF
NA	TRBV7-9	NA	TRBJ2-3	TGTGCCAGCAGCTTTGCAGATACGCAGTATTTT	CASSFADTQYF
NA	TRBV11-1	NA	TRBJ1-4	TGTGCCAGCAGCTTCGACAGGGAAAAACTGTTTTTT	CASSFDREKLFF
TRBD2	TRBV27	NA	TRBJ2-4	TGTGCCAGCAGTTCTCCCAGCGGGGGGGCGGCCAAAAACATTCAGTACTTC	CASSSPSGGAAKNIQYF
NA	TRBV18	NA	TRBJ1-5	TGTGCCAGCTCAACAGGGTCCGATCAGCCCCAGCATTTT	CASSTGSDQPQHF
NA	TRBV9	NA	TRBJ2-3	TGTGCCAGCAGCCCTAGCGACAGGGTTGCAGATACGCAGTATTTT	CASSPSDRVADTQYF
NA	TRBV5-1	NA	TRBJ2-7	TGCGCCAGCAGCTTGGGAGACGGCTACGAGCAGTACTTC	CASSLGDGYEQYF
TRBD2	TRBV6-5	NA	TRBJ2-1	TGTGCCAGCAGTCGTACTAGCGGGGCCTACAATGAGCAGTTCTTC	CASSRTSGAYNEQFF
NA	TRBV18	NA	TRBJ2-7	TGTGCCAGCTCGGAGCCCTGGGGGTCGAGCTCCTACGAGCAGTACTTC	CASSEPWGSSSYEQYF
NA	TRBV9	few	TRBJ2-7	TGTGCCAGCAGCGTAACGGACACCGCCTACGAGCAGTACTTC	CASSVTDTAYEQYF
NA	TRBV7-2	NA	TRBJ2-1	TGTGCCAGCATAAGGGTGGGGGGATACAATGAGCAGTTCTTC	CASIRVGGYNEQFF
TRBD1	TRBV28	medium-sized	TRBJ1-6	TGTGCCAGCAGTTTGACAGGGGCAGGTAATTCACCCCTCCACTTT	CASSLTGAGNSPLHF
NA	TRBV7-2	NA	TRBJ1-4	TGTGCCAGCAGCTTAAAGGGCGGGTCTAATGAAAAACTGTTTTTT	CASSLKGGSNEKLFF